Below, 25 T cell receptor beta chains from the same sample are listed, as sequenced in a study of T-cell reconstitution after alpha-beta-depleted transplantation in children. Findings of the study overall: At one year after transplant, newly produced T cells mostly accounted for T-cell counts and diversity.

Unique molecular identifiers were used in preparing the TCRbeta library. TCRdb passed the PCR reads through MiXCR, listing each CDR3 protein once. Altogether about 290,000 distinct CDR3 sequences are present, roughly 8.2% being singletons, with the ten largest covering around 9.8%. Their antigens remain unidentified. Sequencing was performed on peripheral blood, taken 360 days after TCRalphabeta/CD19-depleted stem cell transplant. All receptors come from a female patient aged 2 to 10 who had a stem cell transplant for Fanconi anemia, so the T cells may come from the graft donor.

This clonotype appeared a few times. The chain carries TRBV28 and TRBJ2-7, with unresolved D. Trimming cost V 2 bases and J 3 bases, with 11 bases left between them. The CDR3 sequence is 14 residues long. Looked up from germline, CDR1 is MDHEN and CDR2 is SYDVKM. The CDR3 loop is CASSLRRSDYEQYF. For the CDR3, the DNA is TGTGCCAGCAGTTTAAGGCGGTCGGACTACGAGCAGTACTTC. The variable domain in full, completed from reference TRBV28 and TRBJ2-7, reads DVKVTQSSRYLVKRTGEKVFLECVQDMDHENMFWYRQDPGLGLRLIYFSYDVKMKEKGDIPEGYSVSREKKERFSLILESASTNQTSMYLCASSLRRSDYEQYFGPGTRLTVT.

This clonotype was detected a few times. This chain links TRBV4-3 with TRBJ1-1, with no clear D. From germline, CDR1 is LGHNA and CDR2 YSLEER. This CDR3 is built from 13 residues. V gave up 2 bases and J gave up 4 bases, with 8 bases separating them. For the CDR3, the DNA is TGCGCCAGCAGCCAATTCAGCAGCACTGAAGCTTTCTTT. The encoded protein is CASSQFSSTEAFF.

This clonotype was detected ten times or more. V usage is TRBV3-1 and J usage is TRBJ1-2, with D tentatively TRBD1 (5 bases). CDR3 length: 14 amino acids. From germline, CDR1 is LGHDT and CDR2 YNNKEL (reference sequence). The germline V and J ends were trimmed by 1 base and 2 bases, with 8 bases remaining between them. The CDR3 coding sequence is TGTGCCAGCAGCCAAGGCAGGGCGAACTATGGCTACACCTTC. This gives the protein CASSQGRANYGYTF.

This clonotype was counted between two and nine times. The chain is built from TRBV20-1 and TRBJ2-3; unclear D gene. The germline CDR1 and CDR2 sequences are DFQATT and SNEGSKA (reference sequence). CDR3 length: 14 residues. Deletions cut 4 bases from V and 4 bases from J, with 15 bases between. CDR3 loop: CSANLLVNSDTQYF. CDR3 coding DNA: TGCAGTGCTAACCTTCTAGTTAATTCAGATACGCAGTATTTT.

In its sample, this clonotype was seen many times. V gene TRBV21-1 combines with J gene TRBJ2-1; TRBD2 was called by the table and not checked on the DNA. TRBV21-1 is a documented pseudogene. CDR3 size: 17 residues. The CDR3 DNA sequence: TGTGCCAGCAGCACCGCCCTAGGGGCAGGCCCCGAATATGAGCAGTTCTTC. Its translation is CASSTALGAGPEYEQFF.

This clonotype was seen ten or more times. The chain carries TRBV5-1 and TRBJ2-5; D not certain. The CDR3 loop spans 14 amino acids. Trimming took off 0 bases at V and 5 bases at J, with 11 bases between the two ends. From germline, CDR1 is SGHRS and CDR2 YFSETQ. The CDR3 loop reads CASSLDPAGETQYF. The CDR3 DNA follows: TGCGCCAGCAGCTTGGACCCGGCTGGGGAGACCCAGTACTTC.

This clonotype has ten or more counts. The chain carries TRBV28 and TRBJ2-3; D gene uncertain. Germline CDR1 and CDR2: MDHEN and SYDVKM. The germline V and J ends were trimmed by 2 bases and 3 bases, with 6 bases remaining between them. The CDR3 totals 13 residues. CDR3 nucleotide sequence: TGTGCCAGCAGTTTAAAGGGAACAGATACGCAGTATTTT. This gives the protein CASSLKGTDTQYF.

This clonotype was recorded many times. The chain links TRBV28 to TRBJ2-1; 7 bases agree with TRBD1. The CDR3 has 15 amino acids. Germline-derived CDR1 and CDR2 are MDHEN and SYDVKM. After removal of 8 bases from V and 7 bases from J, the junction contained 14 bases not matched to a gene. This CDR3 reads CASSIPPAGGNEQFF. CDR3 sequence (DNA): TGTGCCAGCTCCATCCCGCCGGCAGGGGGTAATGAGCAGTTCTTC. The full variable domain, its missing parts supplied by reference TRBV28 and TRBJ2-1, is DVKVTQSSRYLVKRTGEKVFLECVQDMDHENMFWYRQDPGLGLRLIYFSYDVKMKEKGDIPEGYSVSREKKERFSLILESASTNQTSMYLCASSIPPAGGNEQFFGPGTRLTVL.

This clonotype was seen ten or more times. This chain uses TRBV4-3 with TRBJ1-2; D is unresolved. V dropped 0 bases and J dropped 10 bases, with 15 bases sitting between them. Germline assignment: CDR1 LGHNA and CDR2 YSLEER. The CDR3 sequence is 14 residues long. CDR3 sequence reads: CASSQDRVRVAYTF. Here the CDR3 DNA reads TGCGCCAGCAGCCAAGATCGCGTTCGGGTAGCCTACACCTTC.

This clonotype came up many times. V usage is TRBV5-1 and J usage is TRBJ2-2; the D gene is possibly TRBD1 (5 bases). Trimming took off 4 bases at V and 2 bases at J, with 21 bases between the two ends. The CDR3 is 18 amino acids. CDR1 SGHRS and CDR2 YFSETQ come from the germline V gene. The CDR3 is CASSTISTRQGNTGELFF. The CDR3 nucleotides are TGCGCCAGCAGCACCATTTCGACAAGGCAGGGTAACACCGGGGAGCTGTTTTTT.

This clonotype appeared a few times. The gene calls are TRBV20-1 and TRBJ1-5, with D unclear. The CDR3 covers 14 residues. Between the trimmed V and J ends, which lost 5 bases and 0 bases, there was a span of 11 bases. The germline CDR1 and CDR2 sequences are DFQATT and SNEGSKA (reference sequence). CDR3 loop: CSAWTGYSNQPQHF. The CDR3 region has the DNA TGCAGTGCTTGGACTGGTTATAGCAATCAGCCCCAGCATTTT.

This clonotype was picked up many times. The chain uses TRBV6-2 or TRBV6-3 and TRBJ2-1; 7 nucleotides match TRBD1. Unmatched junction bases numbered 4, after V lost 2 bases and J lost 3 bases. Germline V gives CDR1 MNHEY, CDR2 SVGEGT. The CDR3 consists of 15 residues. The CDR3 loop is CASSYADRDYNEQFF. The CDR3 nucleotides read TGTGCCAGCAGTTACGCTGACAGGGACTACAATGAGCAGTTCTTC.

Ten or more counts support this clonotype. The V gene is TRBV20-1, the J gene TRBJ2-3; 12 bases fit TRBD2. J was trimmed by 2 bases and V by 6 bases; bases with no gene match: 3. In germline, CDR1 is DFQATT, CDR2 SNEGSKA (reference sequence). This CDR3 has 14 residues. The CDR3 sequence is CSARTSGATDTQYF. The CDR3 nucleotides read TGCAGTGCCCGGACTAGCGGGGCCACAGATACGCAGTATTTT.

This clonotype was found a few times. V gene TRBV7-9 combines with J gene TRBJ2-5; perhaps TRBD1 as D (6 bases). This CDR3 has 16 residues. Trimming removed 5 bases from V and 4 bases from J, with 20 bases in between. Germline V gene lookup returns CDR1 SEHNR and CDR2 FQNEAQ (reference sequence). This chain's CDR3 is CASSPRPGTFLETQYF. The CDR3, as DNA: TGTGCCAGCAGCCCCCGTCCCGGGACATTCCTAGAGACCCAGTACTTC.

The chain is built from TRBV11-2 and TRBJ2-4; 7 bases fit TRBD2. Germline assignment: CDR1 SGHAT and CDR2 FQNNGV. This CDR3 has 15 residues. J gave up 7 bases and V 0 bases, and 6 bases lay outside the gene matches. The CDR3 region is CASSLEGGIGNIQYF. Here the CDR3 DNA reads TGTGCCAGCAGCTTAGAGGGGGGGATAGGGAACATTCAGTACTTC.

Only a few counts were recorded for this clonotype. CDR3 residues: CASTRRLAGTNTGELFF. In nucleotides, the CDR3 is TGTGCCAGCACCCGACGGCTAGCGGGGACGAACACCGGGGAGCTGTTTTTT. The chain links TRBV27 to TRBJ2-2, with 9 bases lining up with TRBD2. V lost 7 bases to trimming and J lost 0 bases; unmatched junction nucleotides: 9. This CDR3 has 17 amino acids. The germline V gene encodes CDR1 MNHEY and CDR2 SMNVEV (reference sequence).

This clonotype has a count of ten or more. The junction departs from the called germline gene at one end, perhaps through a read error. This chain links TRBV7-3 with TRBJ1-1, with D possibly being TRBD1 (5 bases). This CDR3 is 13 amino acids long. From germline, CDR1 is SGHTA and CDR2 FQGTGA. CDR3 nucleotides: TGTGCCAGCAGTTTAAGGGGGAACACTGAAGCTTTCTTT. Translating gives CASSLRGNTEAFF.

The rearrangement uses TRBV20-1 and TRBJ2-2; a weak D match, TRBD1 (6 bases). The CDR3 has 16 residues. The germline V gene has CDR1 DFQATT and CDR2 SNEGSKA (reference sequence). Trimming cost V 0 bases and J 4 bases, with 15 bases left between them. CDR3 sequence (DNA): TGCAGTGCTAGAGATCCCGGGACATCCCCCACCGGGGAGCTGTTTTTT. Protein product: CSARDPGTSPTGELFF.

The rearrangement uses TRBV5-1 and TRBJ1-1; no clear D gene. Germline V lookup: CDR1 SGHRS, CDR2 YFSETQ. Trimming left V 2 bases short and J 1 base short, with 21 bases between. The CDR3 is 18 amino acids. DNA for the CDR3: TGCGCCAGCAGCTTATTAGGCTTAGGAGGTATAGGGAACACTGAAGCTTTCTTT. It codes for CASSLLGLGGIGNTEAFF.

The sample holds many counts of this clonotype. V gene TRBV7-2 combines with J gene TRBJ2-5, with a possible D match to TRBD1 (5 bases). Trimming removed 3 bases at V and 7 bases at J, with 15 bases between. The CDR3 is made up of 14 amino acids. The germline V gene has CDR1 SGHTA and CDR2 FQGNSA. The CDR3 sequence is CASSLAQRQGTQYF. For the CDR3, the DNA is TGTGCCAGCAGCTTGGCCCAGCGCCAGGGGACCCAGTACTTC.

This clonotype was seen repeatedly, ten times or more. CDR3 in amino acids: CASSLGSGSSQFNEQFF. The CDR3 DNA is TGTGCCAGCAGTTTGGGTTCGGGCAGTTCGCAATTCAATGAGCAGTTCTTC. The chain combines TRBV28 with TRBJ2-1, with unresolved D. The CDR3 is made up of 17 amino acids. CDR1 and CDR2 (germline): MDHEN, SYDVKM. Trimming took 3 bases from V and 6 from J, leaving 21 bases between them.

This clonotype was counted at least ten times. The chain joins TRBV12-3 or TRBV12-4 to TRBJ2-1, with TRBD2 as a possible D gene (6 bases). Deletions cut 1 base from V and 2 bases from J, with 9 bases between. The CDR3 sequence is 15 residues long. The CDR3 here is CASSLDGSPYNEQFF. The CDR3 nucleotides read TGTGCCAGCAGTTTAGACGGGAGCCCCTACAATGAGCAGTTCTTC.

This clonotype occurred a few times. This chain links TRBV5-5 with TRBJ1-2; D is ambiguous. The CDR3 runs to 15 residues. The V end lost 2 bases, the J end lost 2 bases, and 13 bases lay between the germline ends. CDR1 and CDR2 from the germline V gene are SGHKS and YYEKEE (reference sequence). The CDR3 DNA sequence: TGTGCCAGCAGCTTTTCCACAGACCCCAACTATGGCTACACCTTC. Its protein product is CASSFSTDPNYGYTF.

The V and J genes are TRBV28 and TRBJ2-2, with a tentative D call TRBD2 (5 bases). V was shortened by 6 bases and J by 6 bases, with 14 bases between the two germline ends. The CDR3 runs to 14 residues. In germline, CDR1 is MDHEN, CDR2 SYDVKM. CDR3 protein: CASSPELVPGELFF. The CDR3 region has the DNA TGTGCCAGCAGCCCCGAACTAGTTCCCGGGGAGCTGTTTTTT.

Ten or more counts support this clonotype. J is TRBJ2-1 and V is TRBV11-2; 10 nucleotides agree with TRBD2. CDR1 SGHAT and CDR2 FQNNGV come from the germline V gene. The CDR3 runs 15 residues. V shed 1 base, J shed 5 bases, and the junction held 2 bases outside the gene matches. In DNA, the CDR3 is TGTGCCAGCAGCTTAGCAGCGGGGGGGGACAATGAGCAGTTCTTC. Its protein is CASSLAAGGDNEQFF.